This TCR beta chain was profiled in a study of T-cell reconstitution after alpha-beta-depleted transplantation in children. This sample's TCRbeta library carried unique molecular identifier barcodes. Each CDR3 protein is one row after TCRdb ran MiXCR on the PCR reads. The data show around 250,000 distinct CDR3 sequences, roughly 26% seen once. This CDR3 comprises 13 residues. The germline V gene has CDR1 SGHRS and CDR2 YFSETQ. Study-level findings and limits: Hyperexpanded clones declined; after one year, newly produced T cells mostly supplied diversity.

Ten or more counts support this clonotype. Its specificity is unknown. One junction end disagrees with the germline gene, perhaps due to a read error. This chain links TRBV5-1 with TRBJ2-4, with D perhaps given as TRBD1 or TRBD2 (6 bases each). The origin of this receptor is a girl aged 2 to 9 with Fanconi anemia, due to receive a stem cell transplant. The input for sequencing was PBMCs, taken before TCRalphabeta/CD19-depleted stem cell transplant. The CDR3 loop reads CASSLVGGERLFF. Here the CDR3 DNA reads TGCGCCAGCAGCTTGGTGGGGGGCGAACGGCTGTTTTTC.